One and the same sample provided the 25 T cell receptor beta chains below, sequenced in a study of T-cell reconstitution after alpha-beta-depleted transplantation in children. Unique molecular identifiers tagged the TCRbeta library. MiXCR, applied by TCRdb to the PCR reads, yields one record per CDR3 protein. The data show 70,000 to 100,000 distinct CDR3 sequences, more than 9% seen once. The source was PBMCs from the stem cell graft donor, collected from the stem cell graft. The source of these receptors is a human donor who donated a stem cell graft to a child with inherited bone marrow failure.

This clonotype was observed at least ten times. The J gene is TRBJ1-5, the V gene TRBV29-1; D uncertain. The CDR3 spans 12 residues. Per the germline V gene, CDR1 is SQVTM and CDR2 is ANQGSEA. The V end was cut by 4 bases, the J end by 6 bases, with 10 bases between. For the CDR3, the DNA is TGCAGCGTTGGGGATGCGGCTCAGCCCCAGCATTTT. Translation gives CSVGDAAQPQHF. Using reference TRBV29-1 and TRBJ1-5 for the parts outside the CDR3, the full variable domain is SAVISQKPSRDICQRGTSLTIQCQVDSQVTMMFWYRQQPGQSLTLIATANQGSEATYESGFVIDKFPISRPNLTFSTLTVSNMSPEDSSIYLCSVGDAAQPQHFGDGTRLSIL.

This chain links TRBV12-3 or TRBV12-4 with TRBJ1-5; TRBD1 aligns across 7 bases. The CDR3 covers 14 residues. V trimming: 9 bases; J trimming: 0 bases; junction bases outside the gene matches: 5. The DNA of the CDR3 is TGTGCCAGTTCTCAGGGGGATAGCAATCAGCCCCAGCATTTT. Its protein is CASSQGDSNQPQHF.

In this sample, this clonotype turned up many times. The rearrangement uses TRBV27 and TRBJ2-7; D may correspond to TRBD1 or TRBD2 (7 bases each). Germline assignment: CDR1 MNHEY and CDR2 SMNVEV (reference sequence). Trimming removed 5 bases from V and 3 bases from J, with 17 bases in between. The CDR3 is 15 amino acids. The CDR3 spells CASSRGRGLDYEQYF. The CDR3 DNA reads as TGTGCCAGCAGTCGAGGGAGGGGGCTAGACTACGAGCAGTACTTC.

This clonotype was detected many times. The rearrangement joins TRBV15 to TRBJ1-1; TRBD1 is a possible D gene (5 bases). Per the germline V gene, CDR1 is LNHNV and CDR2 is YYDKDF (reference sequence). Trimming removed 6 bases from V and 5 bases from J, with 10 bases in between. The CDR3 has 12 amino acids. Here the CDR3 DNA reads TGTGCCACCAGGGGGGGGGAAACTGAAGCTTTCTTT. It yields the protein CATRGGETEAFF.

This clonotype was seen repeatedly, ten times or more. This chain connects TRBV19 to TRBJ2-3, with a possible D match to TRBD1 (6 bases). This CDR3 is built from 15 residues. V lost 5 bases, J lost 2 bases, and 14 bases lay in between. CDR1 and CDR2 (germline): LNHDA, SQIVND (reference sequence). The CDR3 here is CASSSQGGYTDTQYF. The DNA for the CDR3 is TGTGCCAGTAGTTCACAGGGTGGTTACACAGATACGCAGTATTTT.

This clonotype was detected ten times or more. The V and J genes are TRBV7-9 and TRBJ2-1, with D unresolved. Looked up from germline, CDR1 is SEHNR and CDR2 is FQNEAQ (reference sequence). Trimming removed 5 bases at V and 4 bases at J, with 12 bases between. The CDR3 consists of 14 residues. The CDR3 region is CASSPPSPYNEQFF. CDR3 sequence (DNA): TGTGCCAGCAGCCCGCCCAGTCCGTACAATGAGCAGTTCTTC.

This clonotype occurred many times. This chain links TRBV7-2 with TRBJ2-5; TRBD1 might be the D (5 bases). From germline, CDR1 is SGHTA and CDR2 FQGNSA. The CDR3 has 17 residues. Deletions cut 3 bases from V and 0 bases from J, with 17 bases between. Here the CDR3 reads CASSFYRKADDQETQYF. CDR3 nucleotides: TGTGCCAGCAGCTTCTACAGGAAAGCTGATGACCAAGAGACCCAGTACTTC.

This clonotype was detected ten times or more. V gene TRBV20-1 combines with J gene TRBJ2-3; D is unclear. Trimming stripped 1 base from V and 4 bases from J, with 3 bases between. CDR1 DFQATT and CDR2 SNEGSKA come from the germline V gene (reference sequence). The CDR3 loop spans 11 amino acids. The CDR3 nucleotides are TGCAGTGCTAGAGTAGCAGATACGCAGTATTTT. It encodes CSARVADTQYF.

The table lists this clonotype with many counts. The rearrangement links TRBV7-3 to TRBJ2-4, with 7 bases matching TRBD1. Germline CDR1 is SGHTA and CDR2 is FQGTGA. The CDR3 runs to 14 residues. V dropped 6 bases and J dropped 5; count of bases not matched to a gene: 7. Here the CDR3 reads CASRPGTVENIQYF. The CDR3 coding sequence is TGTGCCAGCAGGCCCGGGACAGTTGAAAACATTCAGTACTTC. Supplemented by reference TRBV7-3 and TRBJ2-4, the full variable domain reads GAGVSQTPSNKVTEKGKYVELRCDPISGHTALYWYRQSLGQGPEFLIYFQGTGAADDSGLPNDRFFAVRPEGSVSTLKIQRTERGDSAVYLCASRPGTVENIQYFGAGTRLSVL.

Ten or more counts support this clonotype. This sequence joins TRBV29-1 and TRBJ2-2, with D perhaps matching TRBD2 (6 bases). The germline V and J ends were trimmed by 5 bases and 5 bases, with 15 bases remaining between them. Germline lookup yields CDR1 SQVTM and CDR2 ANQGSEA. The CDR3 spans 14 residues. The CDR3 here is CSVRTAGSTGELFF. The CDR3 DNA follows: TGCAGCGTTCGCACGGCGGGGTCGACCGGGGAGCTGTTTTTT.

This clonotype was counted many times. The CDR3 DNA reads TGTGCCAGCAGCCGGCGGGAGACCTACGAGCAGTACTTC. Translated: CASSRRETYEQYF. The gene calls are TRBV5-6 and TRBJ2-7; 7 positions match TRBD2. This CDR3 spans 13 amino acids. V was pared by 4 bases and J by 2 bases, with 3 bases of the junction left unmatched. Germline CDR1 reads SGHDT; CDR2 reads YYEEEE.

The chain has TRBV5-6 and TRBJ2-7; D may match TRBD1 or TRBD2 (5 bases each). Germline V lookup: CDR1 SGHDT, CDR2 YYEEEE. The CDR3 length is 12 residues. The V and J ends lost 7 bases and 4 bases respectively, with 12 bases between them. The chain's CDR3 is CASGSGPYEQYF. DNA for the CDR3: TGTGCCAGCGGCTCGGGGCCATACGAGCAGTACTTC. The variable domain in full, completed from reference TRBV5-6 and TRBJ2-7, reads DAGVTQSPTHLIKTRGQQVTLRCSPKSGHDTVSWYQQALGQGPQFIFQYYEEEERQRGNFPDRFSGHQFPNYSSELNVNALLLGDSALYLCASGSGPYEQYFGPGTRLTVT.

This rearrangement joins TRBV3-1 to TRBJ2-1; TRBD2 aligns across 9 bases. V was clipped by 4 bases and J by 7 bases; unmatched bases: 5. Germline CDR1 reads LGHDT; CDR2 reads YNNKEL (reference sequence). The CDR3 is made up of 14 amino acids. The CDR3 spells CASSLSGSRNEQFF. CDR3 in DNA: TGTGCCAGCAGCCTTAGCGGGAGCCGTAATGAGCAGTTCTTC.

This clonotype showed up many times. This chain connects TRBV12-3 or TRBV12-4 to TRBJ2-1; D may be TRBD1 (6 bases). The CDR3 is made up of 14 amino acids. Trimming took 1 base from V and 3 from J, leaving 7 bases between them. This CDR3 is CASSLGTDYNEQFF. CDR3 DNA: TGTGCCAGCAGTTTAGGGACAGACTACAATGAGCAGTTCTTC.

This clonotype appeared a few times. The V and J genes are TRBV11-2 and TRBJ2-3, with 13 bases lining up with TRBD2. Germline CDR1 is SGHAT and CDR2 is FQNNGV. The CDR3 length is 15 residues. The ends lost 5 bases at V and 6 bases at J; junction bases unmatched: 5. The CDR3 nucleotides are TGTGCCAGCAGCGTACTAGCGGGAGGGCCCGATACGCAGTATTTT. It translates to CASSVLAGGPDTQYF.

This clonotype came up many times. The chain joins TRBV5-5 to TRBJ2-5; D is ambiguous. Germline V gives CDR1 SGHKS, CDR2 YYEKEE (reference sequence). CDR3 size: 14 residues. Trimming removed 3 bases from V and 1 base from J, with 10 bases in between. The CDR3 is CASSSSPVQETQYF. CDR3 nucleotides: TGTGCCAGCAGCTCAAGCCCGGTCCAAGAGACCCAGTACTTC.

This CDR3 is CASRGTAYNEQFF. DNA for the CDR3: TGTGCCAGCAGGGGAACCGCCTACAATGAGCAGTTCTTC. The rearrangement uses TRBV11-1 and TRBJ2-1; D ambiguous. Germline CDR1 reads SGHAT; CDR2 reads FQDESV (reference sequence). Between the trimmed V and J ends, which lost 6 bases and 2 bases, there was a span of 8 bases. The CDR3 is 13 amino acids. The full variable domain, in which reference TRBV11-1 and TRBJ2-1 provide the parts outside the CDR3, is EAEVAQSPRYKITEKSQAVAFWCDPISGHATLYWYRQILGQGPELLVQFQDESVVDDSQLPKDRFSAERLKGVDSTLKIQPAELGDSAMYLCASRGTAYNEQFFGPGTRLTVL.

This clonotype turned up a few times. The genes are TRBV6-2 or TRBV6-3 and TRBJ1-2; 7 bases align to TRBD1. From germline, CDR1 is MNHEY and CDR2 SVGEGT. The trim removed 5 bases at V and 6 bases at J, leaving 9 bases unmatched. The CDR3 runs 14 residues. The chain's CDR3 is CASSRTGLVDGYTF. Here the CDR3 DNA reads TGTGCCAGCAGTAGGACAGGTTTGGTGGATGGCTACACCTTC.

This clonotype was counted many times. The V gene is TRBV5-1, the J gene TRBJ2-7; 9 bases fit TRBD1. V shed 2 bases, J shed 6 bases, and the junction held 6 bases outside the gene matches. Looked up from germline, CDR1 is SGHRS and CDR2 is YFSETQ. This CDR3 spans 14 amino acids. For the CDR3, the DNA is TGCGCCAGCAGCTTTTGGGACAGGGAGGTCGAGCAGTACTTC. It translates to CASSFWDREVEQYF.

V gene TRBV27 combines with J gene TRBJ2-7, with 7 bases aligning to TRBD2. Germline V gives CDR1 MNHEY, CDR2 SMNVEV (reference sequence). CDR3 size: 15 residues. With 0 bases clipped from V and 7 bases from J, the junction kept 9 bases outside the gene matches. The CDR3: CASSLSWTAGEEQYF. DNA of the CDR3: TGTGCCAGCAGTTTATCGTGGACGGCGGGAGAAGAGCAGTACTTC.

This clonotype was seen at least ten times. The CDR3 DNA reads TGTGCCAGCAGCTTAGGGGCGGGCGAAAACACAGATACGCAGTATTTT. This translates into CASSLGAGENTDTQYF. V usage is TRBV7-7 and J usage is TRBJ2-3; D is possibly TRBD2 (5 bases). Trimming stripped 1 base from V and 2 bases from J, with 13 bases between. The CDR3 contains 16 residues. From germline, CDR1 is SSHAT and CDR2 FNYEAQ (reference sequence).

The chain uses TRBV28 and TRBJ2-7; 10 bases match TRBD2. The CDR3 is made up of 15 amino acids. Trimming at V came to 7 bases and at J to 0 bases, leaving 6 bases not matched to a gene. The germline V gene has CDR1 MDHEN and CDR2 SYDVKM. CDR3 residues: CASIVSSGSSYEQYF. CDR3 nucleotide sequence: TGTGCCAGCATAGTATCTAGCGGGAGCTCCTACGAGCAGTACTTC.

This clonotype has a handful of counts. This sequence joins TRBV7-9 and TRBJ2-1, with 7 bases fitting TRBD2. CDR1 SEHNR and CDR2 FQNEAQ come from the germline V gene (reference sequence). The J segment lost 4 bases and the V segment lost 4 bases, leaving 13 bases of the junction unmatched. The CDR3 consists of 17 residues. The CDR3 is CASSSPSVERGYNEQFF. As DNA, the CDR3 is TGTGCCAGCAGCTCCCCGTCGGTGGAGCGGGGTTACAATGAGCAGTTCTTC.

The chain links TRBV6-2 or TRBV6-3 to TRBJ1-2; D gene unclear. Germline-derived CDR1 and CDR2 are MNHEY and SVGEGT. Deletions cut 0 bases from V and 2 bases from J, with 16 bases between. The CDR3 spans 17 residues. The CDR3 nucleotides read TGTGCCAGCAGTTACTCGCACATCCTTCTTGGGAACTATGGCTACACCTTC. As protein: CASSYSHILLGNYGYTF.

This clonotype was seen many times. The rearrangement uses TRBV7-2 and TRBJ2-1, with TRBD2 matching over 10 bases. CDR1 and CDR2 from the germline V gene are SGHTA and FQGNSA. V was pared by 6 bases and J by 5 bases, with 19 bases of the junction left unmatched. The CDR3 is made up of 19 amino acids. Written as DNA, the CDR3 is TGTGCCAGCAGAGGTGTAGTAGCGGGAGGCTGGACACGGAACAATGAGCAGTTCTTC. As protein: CASRGVVAGGWTRNNEQFF.